The 8 T cell receptor beta chains below come from one sample, sequenced in a study of OX40 agonist ivuxolimab in advanced cancers. Sequencing was performed with immunoSEQ multiplex PCR; in TCRdb, only in-frame clones are kept and a portion is missing. The table has about 19,000 clones, about 83% seen once; the top ten hold roughly 55%. The material was CD4+ or CD8+ T cells sorted from blood, obtained in a trial of the OX40 agonist ivuxolimab. Receptors were obtained from an adult with an advanced solid tumor such as melanoma, head and neck, liver or kidney cancer.

This clone has just a few counts. This chain connects TRBV4-1 to TRBJ1-6, with D unclear. The CDR3 runs 15 residues. The V and J ends lost 5 bases and 5 bases respectively, with 13 bases between them. Germline CDR1 reads MGHRA; CDR2 reads YSYEKL. The CDR3 DNA follows: TGCGCCAGCAGCTTAAGGAAGCAGGATAATTCACCCCTCCACTTT. It translates to CASSLRKQDNSPLHF.

The chain is built from TRBV25-1 and TRBJ1-2; weak D call: TRBD1 (6 bases). Germline values: CDR1 MGHDK, CDR2 SYGVNS. V was clipped by 5 bases and J by 8 bases, with 15 bases between them. This CDR3 is built from 13 residues. CDR3 nucleotide sequence: TGTGCCAGCAGTCCCCGGGGGGCGCGAGGCTACACCTTC. It translates to CASSPRGARGYTF.

This clone was found once. This chain connects TRBV2 to TRBJ2-5; possible D gene TRBD2, 6 bases. The CDR3 is made up of 15 amino acids. Looked up from germline, CDR1 is SNHLY and CDR2 is FYNNEI. Trimming stripped 3 bases from V and 7 bases from J, with 18 bases between. DNA for the CDR3: TGTGCCAGCAGTGATATCACGGGAGCTAGGGTGACCCAGTACTTC. This encodes CASSDITGARVTQYF. Full variable domain (rest looked up from reference TRBV2 and TRBJ2-5): EPEVTQTPSHQVTQMGQEVILRCVPISNHLYFYWYRQILGQKVEFLVSFYNNEISEKSEIFDDQFSVERPDGSNFTLKIRSTKLEDSAMYFCASSDITGARVTQYFGPGTRLLVL.

The V gene is TRBV15, the J gene TRBJ2-7, with TRBD1 identical over 7 bases. The CDR3 consists of 19 residues. Germline V gives CDR1 LNHNV, CDR2 YYDKDF (reference sequence). The V and J ends lost 3 bases and 1 base, in that order; junction bases with no gene match: 18. The CDR3 DNA sequence: TGTGCCACCAGCAGGGAAACCGGGACAGAACAAGGGCTTTCCTACGAGCAGTACTTC. Translating gives CATSRETGTEQGLSYEQYF. Together with reference TRBV15 and TRBJ2-7, the CDR3 gives the full variable domain: DAMVIQNPRYQVTQFGKPVTLSCSQTLNHNVMYWYQQKSSQAPKLLFHYYDKDFNNEADTPDNFQSRRPNTSFCFLDIRSPGLGDTAMYLCATSRETGTEQGLSYEQYFGPGTRLTVT.

The genes are TRBV7-6 and TRBJ2-7, with 10 bases aligning to TRBD1. There are 15 residues in the CDR3. The trim removed 6 bases at V and 1 base at J, leaving 6 bases unmatched. Germline values: CDR1 SGHVS, CDR2 FNYEAQ. The CDR3 region has the DNA TGTGCCAGCAGTCCCGGGACAGGGGTATCCTACGAGCAGTACTTC. Translating it yields CASSPGTGVSYEQYF.

V and J are TRBV5-4 and TRBJ2-3, with 7 bases aligning to TRBD1. The junction had 5 bases not matched to a gene; V was cut back by 3 bases and J by 1 base. The CDR3 covers 15 residues. Germline V gives CDR1 SGHNT, CDR2 YYREEE (reference sequence). Here the CDR3 DNA reads TGTGCCAGCAGCTCTCGGGACAGTGGCACAGATACGCAGTATTTT. This gives the protein CASSSRDSGTDTQYF.

This clone was recorded once. V gene TRBV28 combines with J gene TRBJ2-7, with D possibly being TRBD2 (5 bases). The CDR3 spans 13 residues. V was clipped by 3 bases and J by 2 bases, with 8 bases between them. CDR1 is MDHEN, CDR2 SYDVKM, per germline. CDR3 sequence (DNA): TGTGCCAGCAGTTTTGGGAGCCCCTACGAGCAGTACTTC. It encodes CASSFGSPYEQYF.

The CDR3 is CASSEAPEGASYNEQFF. The CDR3 region has the DNA TGTGCCAGCAGTGAAGCGCCGGAAGGGGCTAGTTACAATGAGCAGTTCTTC. The chain recombines TRBV6-1 with TRBJ2-1; TRBD1 is a possible D gene (5 bases). The CDR3 is made up of 17 amino acids. Germline CDR1 MNHNS, CDR2 SASEGT. V lost 0 bases, J lost 4 bases, and 16 bases lay in between.